Shown below are 28 T cell receptor beta chains from a single sample sequenced in a study of cytomegalovirus exposure and HLA in healthy donors. The PCR employed 60 Vbeta primers together with 13 Jbeta primers. TCRdb's table, derived via immunoSEQ multiplex PCR, lists solely in-frame clones and lacks some. Of about 150,000 clones detected, 70% to 80% appear once; the ten largest clones hold 13%. Sequencing input: PBMCs. These receptors were obtained from a man in his forties in good health and CMV-seropositive.

V gene TRBV7-2 combines with J gene TRBJ2-7, with D hard to call. The CDR3 is made up of 13 amino acids. Germline CDR1 is SGHTA and CDR2 is FQGNSA. Trimming shortened V by 5 bases and J by 4 bases, and 12 bases separated the two germline ends. This CDR3 reads CASSQARQYEQYF. CDR3 DNA sequence: TGTGCCAGCAGCCAGGCGCGCCAGTACGAGCAGTACTTC.

CDR3: CASSNLGLNEQFF. CDR3 in DNA: TGTGCCAGCAGCAACCTCGGACTTAACGAGCAGTTCTTC. V usage is TRBV5-5 and J usage is TRBJ2-1, with D possibly TRBD2 on 5 matching bases. The CDR3 is 13 residues long. V dropped 4 bases and J dropped 10 bases, with 15 bases sitting between them. Germline-derived CDR1 and CDR2 are SGHKS and YYEKEE (reference sequence).

The chain has TRBV28 and TRBJ1-5; weak D call: TRBD1 (5 bases). V was pared by 3 bases and J by 6 bases, with 21 bases between. Germline CDR1 reads MDHEN; CDR2 reads SYDVKM. CDR3 size: 17 residues. CDR3 sequence (DNA): TGTGCCAGCAGTTTGCCGGTGTTGCAGGGTGATCCTCAGCCCCAGCATTTT. Protein: CASSLPVLQGDPQPQHF. The complete variable domain, with remaining parts taken from reference TRBV28 and TRBJ1-5, reads DVKVTQSSRYLVKRTGEKVFLECVQDMDHENMFWYRQDPGLGLRLIYFSYDVKMKEKGDIPEGYSVSREKKERFSLILESASTNQTSMYLCASSLPVLQGDPQPQHFGDGTRLSIL.

The chain combines TRBV19 with TRBJ2-7; weak D call: TRBD2 (5 bases). This CDR3 comprises 15 residues. Germline V gene lookup returns CDR1 LNHDA and CDR2 SQIVND (reference sequence). The ends were cut back, 4 bases at V and 6 bases at J, with 19 bases in the middle. CDR3 amino acids: CASSTSRRTASEQYF. DNA for the CDR3: TGTGCCAGTAGTACATCTCGGAGGACCGCGAGCGAGCAGTACTTC.

The chain links TRBV6-1 to TRBJ1-4; 7 nucleotides align to TRBD1. The CDR3 sequence is 14 residues long. CDR1 and CDR2 from the germline V gene are MNHNS and SASEGT. V shed 7 bases, J shed 4 bases, and the junction held 6 bases outside the gene matches. The CDR3 sequence is CASTWTGFNEKLFF. DNA of the CDR3: TGTGCCAGCACCTGGACAGGCTTTAATGAAAAACTGTTTTTT.

The chain employs TRBV7-3 and TRBJ2-4; D unresolved. Germline CDR1 reads SGHTA; CDR2 reads FQGTGA. The germline V and J ends were trimmed by 5 bases and 7 bases, with 12 bases remaining between them. The CDR3 extends over 13 amino acids. The CDR3 loop reads CASSTGAGNIQYF. CDR3 DNA: TGTGCCAGCAGCACCGGAGCCGGCAACATTCAGTACTTC.

The V gene is TRBV2, the J gene TRBJ1-1, with TRBD1 identical over 7 bases. J gave up 4 bases and V 1 base, and 3 bases lay outside the gene matches. This CDR3 is 14 amino acids long. Germline CDR1 SNHLY, CDR2 FYNNEI. The CDR3 sequence: CASSEEGAGTEAFF. The CDR3 DNA follows: TGTGCCAGCAGTGAAGAGGGGGCCGGCACTGAAGCTTTCTTT. The entire variable domain, with the rest obtained from reference TRBV2 and TRBJ1-1, is as follows: EPEVTQTPSHQVTQMGQEVILRCVPISNHLYFYWYRQILGQKVEFLVSFYNNEISEKSEIFDDQFSVERPDGSNFTLKIRSTKLEDSAMYFCASSEEGAGTEAFFGQGTRLTVV.

V usage is TRBV11-1 and J usage is TRBJ1-2; 7 nucleotides align to TRBD1. The CDR3 has 12 residues. V shed 5 bases, J shed 8 bases, and the junction held 5 bases outside the gene matches. Germline assignment: CDR1 SGHAT and CDR2 FQDESV (reference sequence). The chain's CDR3 is CASSPDRVGYTF. In DNA, the CDR3 is TGTGCCAGCAGCCCAGACAGGGTCGGCTACACCTTC.

V and J are TRBV6-6 and TRBJ2-7, with a weak D call TRBD1 (5 bases). The ends were cut back, 6 bases at V and 2 bases at J, with 11 bases in the middle. This CDR3 region has 13 residues. Germline V lookup: CDR1 MNHNY, CDR2 SVGAGI (reference sequence). The CDR3 coding sequence is TGTGCCAGCAGGCTAGGGGCGGCCTACGAGCAGTACTTC. Its translation is CASRLGAAYEQYF.

The rearrangement links TRBV29-1 to TRBJ1-3; D ambiguous. V was pared by 7 bases and J by 8 bases, with 9 bases between. The CDR3 sequence is 10 residues long. CDR1 and CDR2 (germline): SQVTM, ANQGSEA. The CDR3 spells CSAGEDTIYF. CDR3 DNA sequence: TGCAGCGCTGGGGAGGACACCATATATTTT.

V and J are TRBV7-2 and TRBJ1-2; D ambiguous. Germline V gene sequence: CDR1 SGHTA, CDR2 FQGNSA. V was clipped by 1 base and J by 8 bases, with 8 bases between them. The CDR3 covers 12 residues. CDR3: CASSLGQYGYTF. The CDR3 DNA reads as TGTGCCAGCAGCTTAGGGCAGTACGGCTACACCTTC.

With regard to this clone: The same CDR3 arises from other DNA sequences in this sample as well. The chain combines TRBV5-4 with TRBJ2-5; TRBD2 matches at 10 bases. Germline CDR1 and CDR2: SGHNT and YYREEE (reference sequence). This CDR3 is 15 amino acids long. Losses at the gene ends were 4 bases for V and 3 bases for J; bases not matched to a gene: 6. DNA of the CDR3: TGTGCCAGCAGCCGCAGGCTAGCGGGAGAAGAGACCCAGTACTTC. It is translated as CASSRRLAGEETQYF.

The J gene is TRBJ1-2, the V gene TRBV29-1; D gene uncertain. With 1 base removed from V and 3 bases from J, the gap between germline ends came to 9 bases. The CDR3 extends over 13 amino acids. Germline CDR1 reads SQVTM; CDR2 reads ANQGSEA. CDR3 residues: CSVEGAEDYGYTF. The CDR3 region has the DNA TGCAGCGTTGAAGGGGCGGAGGACTATGGCTACACCTTC.

Points on this clone: The sample holds other DNA sequences that translate to the same CDR3. The rearrangement joins TRBV7-9 to TRBJ1-1; D gene ambiguous. The germline V and J ends were trimmed by 2 bases and 1 base, with 5 bases remaining between them. The germline gives CDR1 SEHNR, CDR2 FQNEAQ (reference sequence). The CDR3 consists of 13 residues. This CDR3 reads CASSLSGNTEAFF. The CDR3 DNA is TGTGCCAGCAGCTTATCAGGGAACACTGAAGCTTTCTTT.

The chain links TRBV5-4 to TRBJ1-2, with 9 bases lining up with TRBD1. V lost 3 bases to trimming and J lost 6 bases; unmatched junction nucleotides: 3. The CDR3 has 13 residues. Germline values: CDR1 SGHNT, CDR2 YYREEE (reference sequence). CDR3 DNA: TGTGCCAGCAGCTCGGGACAGGGCAATGGCTACACCTTC. Protein product: CASSSGQGNGYTF.

The V gene is TRBV30, the J gene TRBJ2-2; perhaps TRBD2 as D (6 bases). Germline assignment: CDR1 GTSNPN and CDR2 SVGIG (reference sequence). Trimming shortened V by 0 bases and J by 4 bases, and 9 bases separated the two germline ends. This CDR3 region has 14 residues. The CDR3: CAWSVGLLTGELFF. CDR3 nucleotides: TGTGCCTGGAGTGTGGGACTCCTCACCGGGGAGCTGTTTTTT. Variable domain in full (rest from reference TRBV30 and TRBJ2-2): SQTIHQWPATLVQPVGSPLSLECTVEGTSNPNLYWYRQAAGRGLQLLFYSVGIGQISSEVPQNLSASRPQDRQFILSSKKLLLSDSGFYLCAWSVGLLTGELFFGEGSRLTVL.

V gene TRBV18 combines with J gene TRBJ2-3; no definite D call. The CDR3 has 13 amino acids. Looked up from germline, CDR1 is KGHSH and CDR2 is LQKENI. Deletions cut 4 bases from V and 4 bases from J, with 9 bases between. CDR3 sequence reads: CASSLRQSDTQYF. CDR3 bases: TGTGCCAGCTCACTGAGACAATCAGATACGCAGTATTTT.

A word on this clone: Mismatch with germline at one junction end may stem from a read error. The chain couples TRBV28 to TRBJ2-7; 8 bases are a match to TRBD2. CDR3 length: 15 residues. CDR1 and CDR2 (germline): MDHEN, SYDVKM. The CDR3 is CASSRAAAGVYEQSF. Here the CDR3 DNA reads TGTGCCAGCAGTAGGGCGGCAGCGGGGGTCTACGAGCAGTCCTTC. Full variable domain (remainder filled in from reference TRBV28 and TRBJ2-7): DVKVTQSSRYLVKRTGEKVFLECVQDMDHENMFWYRQDPGLGLRLIYFSYDVKMKEKGDIPEGYSVSREKKERFSLILESASTNQTSMYLCASSRAAAGVYEQSFGPGTRLTVT.

The rearrangement links TRBV6-5 to TRBJ2-1, with TRBD2 matching 10 bases. The trim removed 11 bases at V and 5 bases at J, leaving 6 bases unmatched. CDR1 MNHEY and CDR2 SVGAGI come from the germline V gene. The CDR3 is made up of 13 amino acids. CDR3 in DNA: TGTGCCGCCCGGACTAGCGGAGACAATGAGCAGTTCTTC. Protein product: CAARTSGDNEQFF.

This clone was found a few times. The V call is TRBV13, the J call TRBJ2-7, with no clear D. Germline CDR1 PRHDT, CDR2 FYEKMQ (reference sequence). V lost 0 bases and J lost 1, with 4 bases in between. The CDR3 runs to 13 residues. CDR3 residues: CASSLGRSYEQYF. Written as DNA, the CDR3 is TGTGCCAGCAGCTTAGGGAGGTCCTACGAGCAGTACTTC.

This clone was counted between two and nine times. The CDR3: CASSPWTSGTDEQFF. The CDR3 DNA reads as TGTGCCAGCAGCCCCTGGACTAGCGGGACAGATGAGCAGTTCTTC. The chain combines TRBV27 with TRBJ2-1; 12 bases are shared with TRBD2. In germline, CDR1 is MNHEY, CDR2 SMNVEV (reference sequence). This CDR3 region has 15 residues. With V trimmed by 6 bases and J by 8 bases, 8 bases remained unmatched.

The V gene is TRBV9, the J gene TRBJ2-1; D gene unclear. The germline V gene has CDR1 SGDLS and CDR2 YYNGEE. V was cut by 4 bases and J by 5 bases, with 4 bases left in between. The CDR3 covers 11 residues. The CDR3 region is CASSPDNEQFF. CDR3 nucleotides: TGTGCCAGCAGCCCTGACAATGAGCAGTTCTTC.

This clone was seen only a few times. In the same sample, other DNA sequences code for this CDR3. The chain carries TRBV18 and TRBJ2-5; tentatively, D is TRBD1 (6 bases). Germline lookup yields CDR1 KGHSH and CDR2 LQKENI. The length of the CDR3 is 13 residues. V lost 3 bases to trimming and J lost 2 bases, with 7 bases between them. This chain's CDR3 is CASSPGQQETQYF. The CDR3 DNA reads as TGTGCCAGCTCACCTGGACAGCAAGAGACCCAGTACTTC. Full variable domain (outside the CDR3, taken from reference TRBV18 and TRBJ2-5): NAGVMQNPRHLVRRRGQEARLRCSPMKGHSHVYWYRQLPEEGLKFMVYLQKENIIDESGMPKERFSAEFPKEGPSILRIQQVVRGDSAAYFCASSPGQQETQYFGPGTRLLVL.

The CDR3 sequence is CASSLTGRTGPQETQYF. CDR3 nucleotide sequence: TGTGCCAGCAGCTTAACGGGCCGGACAGGGCCCCAAGAGACCCAGTACTTC. The chain is built from TRBV7-9 and TRBJ2-5; TRBD1 agrees at 8 bases. V trimming: 2 bases; J trimming: 1 base; junction bases outside the gene matches: 9. Germline-derived CDR1 and CDR2 are SEHNR and FQNEAQ (reference sequence). The CDR3 contains 17 residues.

The V gene is TRBV14, the J gene TRBJ2-4; D is unresolved. CDR3 length: 13 residues. Looked up from germline, CDR1 is SGHDN and CDR2 is FVKESK. The V end was cut by 0 bases, the J end by 9 bases, with 9 bases between. The chain's CDR3 is CASSQDVRSIQYF. DNA for the CDR3: TGTGCCAGCAGCCAAGATGTGCGGAGCATTCAGTACTTC.

The count of this clone is one. V and J are TRBV5-6 and TRBJ2-1; tentative D call: TRBD1 (6 bases). The CDR3 extends over 16 amino acids. Trimming cost V 2 bases and J 7 bases, with 19 bases left between them. Germline V gene data show CDR1 as SGHDT and CDR2 as YYEEEE. The CDR3 is CASSFYQGIIGNEQFF. CDR3 DNA sequence: TGTGCCAGCAGCTTTTATCAGGGGATCATAGGAAATGAGCAGTTCTTC. The whole variable domain, remainder taken from reference TRBV5-6 and TRBJ2-1, is DAGVTQSPTHLIKTRGQQVTLRCSPKSGHDTVSWYQQALGQGPQFIFQYYEEEERQRGNFPDRFSGHQFPNYSSELNVNALLLGDSALYLCASSFYQGIIGNEQFFGPGTRLTVL.

The rearrangement links TRBV11-2 to TRBJ2-7, with D maybe TRBD1 (5 bases). CDR1 and CDR2 (germline): SGHAT, FQNNGV. Trimming removed 5 bases from V and 3 bases from J, with 8 bases in between. The CDR3 sequence is 12 residues long. The CDR3 nucleotides read TGTGCCAGCAGCATCAGGGACTACGAGCAGTACTTC. Encoded protein: CASSIRDYEQYF.

The rearrangement joins TRBV6-4 to TRBJ2-3, with TRBD2 matching 11 bases. V lost 5 bases and J lost 2; bases outside the gene matches: 3. This CDR3 comprises 15 residues. The germline V gene has CDR1 MRHNA and CDR2 SNTAGT. CDR3 residues: CASSLAGGYTDTQYF. The CDR3 region has the DNA TGTGCCAGCAGTCTAGCGGGAGGATACACAGATACGCAGTATTTT.